This T cell receptor (beta chain) was found in a study of T cells in Graves' hyperthyroidism and ophthalmopathy. Source material for PBMCs was about 11 ml fresh peripheral blood. Researchers took RNA transcripts and amplified the TCR beta CDR3 regions from them. First-round RT-PCR with HTBI primers amplified the TCR CDR3 region. TCRdb used MiXCR to reprocess the multiplex PCR reads, holding one entry per CDR3 protein. The sample lists some 500,000 distinct CDR3 sequences, less than 25% occurring once. Study-wide points: Most clonotypes expanded in thyroid above 0.001 were likewise present in blood.

This CDR3 is 13 amino acids long. Deletions cut 4 bases from V and 4 bases from J, with 11 bases between. From germline, CDR1 is SGHVS and CDR2 FQNEAQ. This clonotype has at least ten counts. Its specificity is not known. This clonotype was obtained from a woman in her twenties or thirties with Graves' ophthalmopathy. The chain joins TRBV7-8 to TRBJ2-7; no firm D call. The sample consisted of blood. CDR3 nucleotides: TGTGCCAGCAGCTCCTCGGACGGATACGAGCAGTACTTC. This translates into CASSSSDGYEQYF.